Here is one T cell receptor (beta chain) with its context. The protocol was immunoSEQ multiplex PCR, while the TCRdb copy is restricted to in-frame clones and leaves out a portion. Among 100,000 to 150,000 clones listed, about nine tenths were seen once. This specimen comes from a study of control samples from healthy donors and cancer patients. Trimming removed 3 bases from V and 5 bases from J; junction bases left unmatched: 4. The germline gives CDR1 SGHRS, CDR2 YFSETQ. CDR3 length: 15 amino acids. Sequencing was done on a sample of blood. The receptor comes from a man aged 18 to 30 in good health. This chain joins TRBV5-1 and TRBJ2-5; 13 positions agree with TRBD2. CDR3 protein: CASSSGLAGSETQYF. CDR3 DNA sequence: TGCGCCAGCAGCTCGGGACTAGCGGGATCGGAGACCCAGTACTTC.